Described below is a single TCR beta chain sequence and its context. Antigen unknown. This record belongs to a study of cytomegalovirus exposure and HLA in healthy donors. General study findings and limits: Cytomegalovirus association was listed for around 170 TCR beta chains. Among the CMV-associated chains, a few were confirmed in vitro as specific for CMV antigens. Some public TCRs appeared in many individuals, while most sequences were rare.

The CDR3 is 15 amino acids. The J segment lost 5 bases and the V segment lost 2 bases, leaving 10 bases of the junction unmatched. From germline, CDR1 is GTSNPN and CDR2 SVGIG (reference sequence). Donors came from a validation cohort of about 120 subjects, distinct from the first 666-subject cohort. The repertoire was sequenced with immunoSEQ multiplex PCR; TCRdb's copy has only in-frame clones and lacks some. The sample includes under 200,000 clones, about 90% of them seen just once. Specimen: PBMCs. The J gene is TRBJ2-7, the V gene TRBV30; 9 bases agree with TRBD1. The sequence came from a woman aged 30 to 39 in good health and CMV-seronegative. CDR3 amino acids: CAWSKTGTGINEQYF. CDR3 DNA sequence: TGTGCCTGGAGTAAAACCGGGACAGGGATCAACGAGCAGTACTTC. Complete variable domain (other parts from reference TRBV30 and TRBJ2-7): SQTIHQWPATLVQPVGSPLSLECTVEGTSNPNLYWYRQAAGRGLQLLFYSVGIGQISSEVPQNLSASRPQDRQFILSSKKLLLSDSGFYLCAWSKTGTGINEQYFGPGTRLTVT.